The 17 T cell receptor beta chains listed next were all sequenced from one sample in a study of control samples from healthy donors and cancer patients. TCRdb's copy holds only in-frame clones and misses some; the assay was immunoSEQ multiplex PCR. The sample records 97,000 or so clones, about 92% being singletons. The sample was blood. Receptors originate from a woman between 18 and 29 years old in good health.

This rearrangement joins TRBV5-4 to TRBJ2-1, with a weak D call TRBD2 (7 bases). The germline V gene encodes CDR1 SGHNT and CDR2 YYREEE (reference sequence). This CDR3 region has 14 residues. Trimming removed 4 bases at V and 8 bases at J, with 16 bases between. CDR3 DNA sequence: TGTGCCAGCAGCCGCCGGGGAGGGGGTCATGAGCAGTTCTTC. Amino acids: CASSRRGGGHEQFF.

The J gene is TRBJ1-1, the V gene TRBV19, with D tentatively TRBD1 (6 bases). The germline V gene has CDR1 LNHDA and CDR2 SQIVND (reference sequence). The CDR3 extends over 15 amino acids. V was trimmed by 3 bases and J by 1 base, leaving 12 bases between them. The CDR3 bases are TGTGCCAGTAGTATGTCCGGGGGGCCGAACACTGAAGCTTTCTTT. Protein product: CASSMSGGPNTEAFF.

Worth noting for this clone: An end of the junction does not agree with germline; a read error may underlie this. V usage is TRBV2 and J usage is TRBJ1-5; D remains ambiguous. CDR1 is SNHLY and CDR2 is FYNNEI in the germline V gene. CDR3 length: 14 residues. CDR3: CASSGLTSDQPQHF. The CDR3 nucleotides are TGTGCCAGCAGTGGGCTAACTAGCGATCAGCCCCAGCATTTT.

The chain employs TRBV5-1 and TRBJ1-1; a weak D match, TRBD1 (6 bases). V lost 4 bases and J 1 base, leaving 8 bases between the germline ends. The CDR3 runs 13 residues. The V gene's germline CDR1 is SGHRS and CDR2 YFSETQ. Here the CDR3 reads CASSVQGNTEAFF. The CDR3, as DNA: TGCGCCAGCAGCGTACAGGGGAACACTGAAGCTTTCTTT. Complete variable domain (other parts from reference TRBV5-1 and TRBJ1-1): KAGVTQTPRYLIKTRGQQVTLSCSPISGHRSVSWYQQTPGQGLQFLFEYFSETQRNKGNFPGRFSGRQFSNSRSEMNVSTLELGDSALYLCASSVQGNTEAFFGQGTRLTVV.

This clone has a handful of counts. The J gene is TRBJ2-7, the V gene TRBV7-9; maybe TRBD2 (5 bases). With 1 base removed from V and 3 bases from J, the gap between germline ends came to 10 bases. The length of the CDR3 is 14 residues. The V gene's germline CDR1 is SEHNR and CDR2 FQNEAQ (reference sequence). CDR3 nucleotide sequence: TGTGCCAGCAGCTTAGGTAGTAGCGACTACGAGCAGTACTTC. Translating it yields CASSLGSSDYEQYF.

The rearrangement links TRBV24-1 to TRBJ1-5, with 8 nucleotides matching TRBD1. The CDR3 has 18 residues. J gave up 3 bases and V 2 bases, and 11 bases lay outside the gene matches. CDR1 is KGHDR and CDR2 is SFDVKD in the germline V gene. The CDR3 protein is CATSDSPGQGRFNQPQHF. The DNA for the CDR3 is TGTGCCACCAGTGATTCCCCCGGACAGGGAAGGTTCAATCAGCCCCAGCATTTT.

V usage is TRBV4-2 and J usage is TRBJ1-2; no clear D. Germline CDR1 reads LGHNA; CDR2 reads YNFKEQ. The CDR3 runs 13 residues. With 6 bases removed from V and 4 bases from J, the gap between germline ends came to 12 bases. CDR3 sequence reads: CASRLIGFYGYTF. Written as DNA, the CDR3 is TGTGCCAGCAGACTGATAGGGTTCTATGGCTACACCTTC.

The count of this clone is one. This rearrangement joins TRBV5-8 to TRBJ1-2; TRBD1 might be the D (5 bases). V was cut by 2 bases and J by 8 bases, with 7 bases left in between. Germline CDR1 and CDR2: SGHTS and YDEGEE. The CDR3 is 11 amino acids. CDR3 sequence: CASSLRGGYTF. Here the CDR3 DNA reads TGTGCCAGCAGCTTAAGGGGCGGCTACACCTTC.

This chain connects TRBV30 to TRBJ1-4; 9 nucleotides line up with TRBD1. CDR1 and CDR2 (germline): GTSNPN, SVGIG (reference sequence). The junction had 6 bases not matched to a gene; V was cut back by 8 bases and J by 8 bases. The CDR3 spans 12 residues. The CDR3 here is CAGQGREEKLFF. The CDR3 nucleotides read TGTGCCGGACAGGGGCGAGAGGAAAAACTGTTTTTT.

This chain connects TRBV7-2 to TRBJ2-7; 10 bases map to TRBD1. Trimming cost V 8 bases and J 3 bases; bases outside gene matches: 1. The CDR3 covers 12 residues. Germline CDR1 reads SGHTA; CDR2 reads FQGNSA. This CDR3 reads CASGQGGYEQYF. The CDR3 DNA is TGTGCCAGCGGACAGGGGGGCTACGAGCAGTACTTC.

J is TRBJ2-7 and V is TRBV7-8, with 14 bases that match TRBD2. The V segment lost 5 bases and the J segment 0 bases; nucleotides outside the gene matches: 3. The CDR3 loop spans 16 amino acids. The V gene's germline CDR1 is SGHVS and CDR2 FQNEAQ. The chain's CDR3 is CASSGTSGGFSYEQYF. In DNA, the CDR3 is TGTGCCAGCAGCGGGACTAGCGGGGGCTTCTCCTACGAGCAGTACTTC. The complete variable domain, with remaining parts taken from reference TRBV7-8 and TRBJ2-7, reads GAGVSQSPRYKVAKRGQDVALRCDPISGHVSLFWYQQALGQGPEFLTYFQNEAQLDKSGLPSDRFFAERPEGSVSTLKIQRTQQEDSAVYLCASSGTSGGFSYEQYFGPGTRLTVT.

This rearrangement joins TRBV7-6 to TRBJ1-6; the D gene is possibly TRBD1 (5 bases). V was cut by 5 bases and J by 0 bases, with 14 bases left in between. The germline CDR1 and CDR2 sequences are SGHVS and FNYEAQ. The CDR3 consists of 17 residues. CDR3 nucleotide sequence: TGTGCCAGCAGCCCCATTGCTGGGGGCTCCTATAATTCACCCCTCCACTTT. Its translation: CASSPIAGGSYNSPLHF. The full variable domain, with the rest looked up from reference TRBV7-6 and TRBJ1-6, is GAGVSQSPRYKVTKRGQDVALRCDPISGHVSLYWYRQALGQGPEFLTYFNYEAQQDKSGLPNDRFSAERPEGSISTLTIQRTEQRDSAMYRCASSPIAGGSYNSPLHFGNGTRLTVT.

The chain combines TRBV13 with TRBJ2-1, with a weak D call TRBD2 (7 bases). This CDR3 comprises 16 residues. The germline V gene has CDR1 PRHDT and CDR2 FYEKMQ (reference sequence). Trimming took 5 bases from V and 0 from J, leaving 14 bases between them. The chain's CDR3 is CASSGKGGASYNEQFF. In nucleotides, the CDR3 is TGTGCCAGCAGCGGCAAGGGGGGGGCCTCCTACAATGAGCAGTTCTTC.

The chain uses TRBV9 and TRBJ2-7, with 10 bases lining up with TRBD1. The CDR3 consists of 14 residues. Germline V gives CDR1 SGDLS, CDR2 YYNGEE. V was clipped by 4 bases and J by 13 bases; unmatched bases: 14. Written as DNA, the CDR3 is TGTGCCAGCAGCCCCCGAATGGGGACAGGGGAGTTATACTTC. It codes for CASSPRMGTGELYF.

V and J are TRBV6-5 and TRBJ1-1; D remains unclear. V dropped 10 bases and J dropped 1 base, with 16 bases sitting between them. The germline V gene has CDR1 MNHEY and CDR2 SVGAGI. The length of the CDR3 is 14 residues. The CDR3 sequence: CATHVSRGNTEAFF. As DNA, the CDR3 is TGTGCCACCCACGTCTCCCGGGGGAACACTGAAGCTTTCTTT.

V and J are TRBV3-1 (or the pseudogene TRBV3-2) and TRBJ1-1; D not certain. V lost 0 bases and J lost 10, with 15 bases in between. The V gene's germline CDR1 is LGHDT and CDR2 YNNKEL (reference sequence). This CDR3 has 14 amino acids. The CDR3 sequence is CASSQDTLSSSAFF. The CDR3 region has the DNA TGTGCCAGCAGCCAAGATACCCTCTCCTCGTCAGCTTTCTTT.

The chain carries TRBV7-6 and TRBJ1-4; D is unresolved. The germline gives CDR1 SGHVS, CDR2 FNYEAQ. This CDR3 region has 16 residues. V dropped 1 base and J dropped 0 bases, with 9 bases sitting between them. CDR3 nucleotide sequence: TGTGCCAGCAGCTTAGGACGGCAAGCAACTAATGAAAAACTGTTTTTT. This codes for CASSLGRQATNEKLFF.